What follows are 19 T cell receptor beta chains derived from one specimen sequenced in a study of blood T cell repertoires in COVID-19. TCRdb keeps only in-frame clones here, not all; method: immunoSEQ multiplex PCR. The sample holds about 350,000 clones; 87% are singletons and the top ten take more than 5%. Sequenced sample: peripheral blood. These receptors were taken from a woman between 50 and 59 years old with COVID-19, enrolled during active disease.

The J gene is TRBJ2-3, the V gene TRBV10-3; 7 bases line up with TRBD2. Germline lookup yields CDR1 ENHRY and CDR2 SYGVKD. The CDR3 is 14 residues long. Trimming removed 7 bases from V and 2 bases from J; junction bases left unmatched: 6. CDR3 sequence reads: CAIMAGAATDTQYF. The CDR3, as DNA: TGTGCCATCATGGCGGGAGCAGCCACAGATACGCAGTATTTT.

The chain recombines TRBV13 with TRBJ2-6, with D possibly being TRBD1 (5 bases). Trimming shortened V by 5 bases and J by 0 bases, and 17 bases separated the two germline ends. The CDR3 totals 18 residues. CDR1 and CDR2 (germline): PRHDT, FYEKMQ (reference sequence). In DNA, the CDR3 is TGTGCCAGCAGCCTATTAGGGGATCTTAGCTCTGGGGCCAACGTCCTGACTTTC. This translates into CASSLLGDLSSGANVLTF.

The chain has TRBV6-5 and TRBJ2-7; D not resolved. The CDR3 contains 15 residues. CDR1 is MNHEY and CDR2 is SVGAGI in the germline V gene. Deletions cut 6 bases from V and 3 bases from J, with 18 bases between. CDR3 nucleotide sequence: TGTGCCAGCAGGGCCCCACGGGTCCACAACTACGAGCAGTACTTC. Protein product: CASRAPRVHNYEQYF.

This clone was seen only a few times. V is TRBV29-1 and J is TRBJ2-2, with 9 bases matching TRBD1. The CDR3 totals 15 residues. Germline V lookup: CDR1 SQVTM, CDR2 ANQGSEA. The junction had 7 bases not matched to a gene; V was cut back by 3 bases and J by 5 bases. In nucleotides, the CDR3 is TGCAGCGTTGATTGGACCGGGACAGGGACCGGGGAGCTGTTTTTT. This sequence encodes CSVDWTGTGTGELFF.

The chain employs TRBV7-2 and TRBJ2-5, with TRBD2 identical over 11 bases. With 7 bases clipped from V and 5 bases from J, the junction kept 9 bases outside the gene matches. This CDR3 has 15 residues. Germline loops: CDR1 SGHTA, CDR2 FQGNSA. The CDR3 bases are TGTGCCAGCAACGTAGCGGGAGGGCCGGTCGAGACCCAGTACTTC. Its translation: CASNVAGGPVETQYF.

The CDR3 here is CASSSIAAGRKDTQYF. In nucleotides, the CDR3 is TGTGCCAGCAGCTCTATAGCGGCCGGGAGAAAGGATACGCAGTATTTT. The genes are TRBV5-6 and TRBJ2-3; maybe TRBD2 (6 bases). The CDR3 is 16 amino acids. Trimming stripped 3 bases from V and 6 bases from J, with 20 bases between. Germline values: CDR1 SGHDT, CDR2 YYEEEE.

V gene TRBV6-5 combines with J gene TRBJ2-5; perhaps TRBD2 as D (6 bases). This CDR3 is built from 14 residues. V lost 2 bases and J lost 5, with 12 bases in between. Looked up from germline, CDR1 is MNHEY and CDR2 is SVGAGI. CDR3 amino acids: CASSYGGLVETQYF. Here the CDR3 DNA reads TGTGCCAGCAGTTACGGGGGACTCGTCGAGACCCAGTACTTC.

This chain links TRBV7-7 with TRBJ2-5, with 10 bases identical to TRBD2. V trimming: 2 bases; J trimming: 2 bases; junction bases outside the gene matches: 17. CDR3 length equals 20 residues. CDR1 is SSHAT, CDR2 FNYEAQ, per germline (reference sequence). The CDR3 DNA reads TGTGCCAGCAGCTTATTCGTATGGGATTCGGGACTAGCGTCTCAAGAGACCCAGTACTTC. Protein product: CASSLFVWDSGLASQETQYF. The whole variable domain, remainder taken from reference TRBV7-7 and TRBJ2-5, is GAGVSQSPRYKVTKRGQDVTLRCDPISSHATLYWYQQALGQGPEFLTYFNYEAQPDKSGLPSDRFSAERPEGSISTLTIQRTEQRDSAMYRCASSLFVWDSGLASQETQYFGPGTRLLVL.

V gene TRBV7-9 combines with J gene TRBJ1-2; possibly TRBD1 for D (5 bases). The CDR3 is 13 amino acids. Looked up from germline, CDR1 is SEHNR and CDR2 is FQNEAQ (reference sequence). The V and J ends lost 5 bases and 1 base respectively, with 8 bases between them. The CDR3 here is CASSDDSNYGYTF. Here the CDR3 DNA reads TGTGCCAGCAGCGACGACAGTAACTATGGCTACACCTTC.

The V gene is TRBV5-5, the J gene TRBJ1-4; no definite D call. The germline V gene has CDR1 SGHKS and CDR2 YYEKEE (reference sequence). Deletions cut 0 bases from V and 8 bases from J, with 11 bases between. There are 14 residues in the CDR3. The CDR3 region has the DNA TGTGCCAGCAGCTTGGTGCCGGTTAAGGAAAAACTGTTTTTT. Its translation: CASSLVPVKEKLFF.

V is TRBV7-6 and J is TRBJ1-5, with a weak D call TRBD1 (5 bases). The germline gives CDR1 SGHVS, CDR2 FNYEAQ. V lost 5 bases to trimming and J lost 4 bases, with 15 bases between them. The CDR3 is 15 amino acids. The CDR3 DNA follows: TGTGCCAGCAGCCCATTTTTGTCAGGGAATCAGCCCCAGCATTTT. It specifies CASSPFLSGNQPQHF.

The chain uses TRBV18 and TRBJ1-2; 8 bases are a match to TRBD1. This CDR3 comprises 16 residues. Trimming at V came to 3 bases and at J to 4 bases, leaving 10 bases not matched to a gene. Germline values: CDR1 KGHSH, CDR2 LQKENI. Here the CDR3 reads CASSPGQGNLIYGYTF. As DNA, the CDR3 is TGTGCCAGCTCACCCGGACAGGGCAATTTAATCTATGGCTACACCTTC.

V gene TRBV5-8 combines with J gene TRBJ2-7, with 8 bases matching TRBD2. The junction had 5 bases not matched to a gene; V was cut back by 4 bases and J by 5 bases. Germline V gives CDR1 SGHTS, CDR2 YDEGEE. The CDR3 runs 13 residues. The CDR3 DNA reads TGTGCCAGCAGCCTAAGCGGGAGCCACGAGCAGTACTTC. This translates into CASSLSGSHEQYF.

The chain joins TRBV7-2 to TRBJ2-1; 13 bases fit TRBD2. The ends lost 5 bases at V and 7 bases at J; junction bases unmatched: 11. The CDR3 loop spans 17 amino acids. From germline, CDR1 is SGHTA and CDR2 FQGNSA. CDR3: CASSARLAGGRGNEQFF. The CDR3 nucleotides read TGTGCCAGCAGCGCCCGACTAGCGGGAGGCCGGGGGAATGAGCAGTTCTTC.

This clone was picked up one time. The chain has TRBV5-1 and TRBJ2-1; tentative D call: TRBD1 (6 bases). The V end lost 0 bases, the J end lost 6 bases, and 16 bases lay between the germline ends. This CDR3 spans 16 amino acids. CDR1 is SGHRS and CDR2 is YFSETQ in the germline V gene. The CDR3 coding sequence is TGCGCCAGCAGCTTGGTATCGCTCCGAGGGGGCAATGAGCAGTTCTTC. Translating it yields CASSLVSLRGGNEQFF.

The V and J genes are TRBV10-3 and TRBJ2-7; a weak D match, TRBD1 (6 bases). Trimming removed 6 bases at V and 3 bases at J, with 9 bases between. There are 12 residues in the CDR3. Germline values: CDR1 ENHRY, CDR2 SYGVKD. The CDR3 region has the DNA TGTGCCATCAGGAGGGACAACTACGAGCAGTACTTC. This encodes CAIRRDNYEQYF.

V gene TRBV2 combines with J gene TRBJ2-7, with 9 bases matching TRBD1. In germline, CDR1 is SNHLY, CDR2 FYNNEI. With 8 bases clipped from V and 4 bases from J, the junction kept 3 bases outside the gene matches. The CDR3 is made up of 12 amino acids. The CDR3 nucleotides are TGTGCCAGCGGGACAGGGAAATACGAGCAGTACTTC. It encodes CASGTGKYEQYF.

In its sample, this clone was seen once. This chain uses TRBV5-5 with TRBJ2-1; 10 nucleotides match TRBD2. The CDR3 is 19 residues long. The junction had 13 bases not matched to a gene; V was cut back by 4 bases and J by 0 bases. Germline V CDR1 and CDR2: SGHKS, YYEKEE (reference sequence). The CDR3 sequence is CASSLEGGLAINSYNEQFF. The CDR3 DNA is TGTGCCAGCAGCCTGGAGGGGGGACTAGCGATCAACTCCTACAATGAGCAGTTCTTC.

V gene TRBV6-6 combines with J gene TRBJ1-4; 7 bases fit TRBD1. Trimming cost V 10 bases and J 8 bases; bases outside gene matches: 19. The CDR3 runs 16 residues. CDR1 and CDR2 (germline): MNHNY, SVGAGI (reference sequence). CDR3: CATNVAGTAVREKLFF. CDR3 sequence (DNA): TGTGCCACCAACGTTGCGGGGACAGCGGTTAGAGAAAAACTGTTTTTT.